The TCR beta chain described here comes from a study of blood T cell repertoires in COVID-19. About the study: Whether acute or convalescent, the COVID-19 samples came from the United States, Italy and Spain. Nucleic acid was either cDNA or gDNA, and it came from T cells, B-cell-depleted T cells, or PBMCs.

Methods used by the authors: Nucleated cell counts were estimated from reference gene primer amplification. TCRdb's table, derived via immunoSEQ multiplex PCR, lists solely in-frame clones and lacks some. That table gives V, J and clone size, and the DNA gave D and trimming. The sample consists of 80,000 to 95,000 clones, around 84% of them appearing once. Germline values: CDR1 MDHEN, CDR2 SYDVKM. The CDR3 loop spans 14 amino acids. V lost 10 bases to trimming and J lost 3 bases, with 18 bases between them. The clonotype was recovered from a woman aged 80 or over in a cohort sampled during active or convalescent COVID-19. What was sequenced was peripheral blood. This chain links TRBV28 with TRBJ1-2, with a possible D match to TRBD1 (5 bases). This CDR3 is CAIPRGGKDYGYTF. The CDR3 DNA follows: TGTGCCATCCCTAGGGGAGGGAAGGACTATGGCTACACCTTC.